What follows describes a single T cell receptor beta chain. Its antigen remains unknown. The record originates from a study of T cell responses to AZD1222 COVID-19 vaccine. Study-level findings and limits: Seropositive status at baseline applied to only a handful of AZD1222 recipients. In a largely white British group with more females than males, clonal diversity was possibly underestimated.

The CDR3 is 14 residues long. CDR1 is MNHEY and CDR2 is SVGAGI in the germline V gene. V was pared by 3 bases and J by 4 bases, with 10 bases between. Here immunoSEQ multiplex PCR was the method, and the copy in TCRdb shows in-frame clones only, minus some. The table records around 140,000 clones, 85% to 90% of them present only once. Sequencing used peripheral blood, obtained on day 0 of AZD1222 vaccination. The receptor was derived from an adult in good health. The rearrangement links TRBV6-5 to TRBJ1-3; TRBD1 is a possible D gene (5 bases). The DNA for the CDR3 is TGTGCCAGCAGTTATGGGGGAGGGGGAAACACCATATATTTT. Translating it yields CASSYGGGGNTIYF.